The rows below give T cell receptor beta chains drawn from one sample of a study of T cells after yellow fever vaccination. TCRdb used MiXCR to reprocess the 5' RACE reads, holding one entry per CDR3 protein. The sample has some 260,000 distinct CDR3 sequences, roughly 5.2% seen once. This specimen was CD4+ T cells sorted from PBMCs, taken on the day of the yellow fever booster vaccination. The receptors stem from a young man who received the YFV17D yellow fever vaccine. Each CDR3 is given with its conserved first and last residue. A D gene is named only where the DNA matches it firmly. The listing skips clone size in some rows; elsewhere it reads once, few, many or a size class.

CDR3nt: TGTGCCAGCAGCCAACAGGCGATCTATGGCTACACCTTC
CDR3aa: CASSQQAIYGYTF
abundance: few
v_gene: TRBV6-6
d_gene: -
j_gene: TRBJ1-2

CDR3nt: TGTGCCAGCAGTTCCGGACACGGCGGTGATCAGCCCCAGCATTTT
CDR3aa: CASSSGHGGDQPQHF
abundance: -
v_gene: TRBV12-3/TRBV12-4
d_gene: -
j_gene: TRBJ1-5

CDR3nt: TGTGCCAGCAGTTACCTACGAGCGGGGTTTACCTACGAGCAGTACTTC
CDR3aa: CASSYLRAGFTYEQYF
abundance: many
v_gene: TRBV6-2/TRBV6-3
d_gene: TRBD2
j_gene: TRBJ2-7

CDR3nt: TGTGCCAGCAGCGTAGTTGGCGGCGGCTACACCTTC
CDR3aa: CASSVVGGGYTF
abundance: many
v_gene: TRBV9
d_gene: -
j_gene: TRBJ1-2

CDR3nt: TGTGCCAGCAGTTTATGGTACAGACATAGCAATCAGCCCCAGCATTTT
CDR3aa: CASSLWYRHSNQPQHF
abundance: many
v_gene: TRBV12-3/TRBV12-4
d_gene: -
j_gene: TRBJ1-5

CDR3nt: TGTGCCAGCAGAGCAACGGGGGAAGGTGAAGCTTTCTTT
CDR3aa: CASRATGEGEAFF
abundance: few
v_gene: TRBV2
d_gene: -
j_gene: TRBJ1-1

CDR3nt: TGCGCCAGCAGCTTGGCCGTGGGGATTTACGAGCAGTACTTC
CDR3aa: CASSLAVGIYEQYF
abundance: medium-sized
v_gene: TRBV5-1
d_gene: -
j_gene: TRBJ2-7

CDR3nt: TGTGCCAGCAGCTTCTCTAGCGGGGCTTACAATGAGCAGTTCTTC
CDR3aa: CASSFSSGAYNEQFF
abundance: -
v_gene: TRBV11-3
d_gene: TRBD2
j_gene: TRBJ2-1

CDR3nt: TGTGCCAGCAGCGTAGCCACGGCCTACAATGAGCAGTTCTTC
CDR3aa: CASSVATAYNEQFF
abundance: many
v_gene: TRBV9
d_gene: -
j_gene: TRBJ2-1

CDR3nt: TGTGCCAGCAGTGGGCAGGCTAACTATGGCTACACCTTC
CDR3aa: CASSGQANYGYTF
abundance: many
v_gene: TRBV2
d_gene: -
j_gene: TRBJ1-2

CDR3nt: TGTGCCAGCAGCGACTTAGCGGGCACAGATACGCAGTATTTT
CDR3aa: CASSDLAGTDTQYF
abundance: many
v_gene: TRBV9
d_gene: -
j_gene: TRBJ2-3

CDR3nt: TGTGCCAGCAGCTCGCCACTAGCGGGGGGAGAGACCCAGTACTTC
CDR3aa: CASSSPLAGGETQYF
abundance: many
v_gene: TRBV7-2
d_gene: TRBD2
j_gene: TRBJ2-5

CDR3nt: TGTGCCAGCAGTTGGGGCCAGGATACGCAGTATTTT
CDR3aa: CASSWGQDTQYF
abundance: few
v_gene: TRBV12-3/TRBV12-4
d_gene: -
j_gene: TRBJ2-3

CDR3nt: TGTGCCAGCAGCTTATCGGGGAGGAATCAGCCCCAGCATTTT
CDR3aa: CASSLSGRNQPQHF
abundance: few
v_gene: TRBV7-9
d_gene: -
j_gene: TRBJ1-5

CDR3nt: TGTGCCACCAGCAGAGACGGGGGGAACACCGGGGAGCTGTTTTTT
CDR3aa: CATSRDGGNTGELFF
abundance: few
v_gene: TRBV15
d_gene: -
j_gene: TRBJ2-2

CDR3nt: TGTGCCAGCAGCGGCGGCAGGGGGCCTCAGCCCCAGCATTTT
CDR3aa: CASSGGRGPQPQHF
abundance: -
v_gene: TRBV11-2
d_gene: TRBD1
j_gene: TRBJ1-5

CDR3nt: TGTGCCAGCAGTTTCCCAAACAGGGGCGCTCAGCCCCAGCATTTT
CDR3aa: CASSFPNRGAQPQHF
abundance: few
v_gene: TRBV28
d_gene: TRBD1
j_gene: TRBJ1-5

CDR3nt: TGTGCCAGCAGCTCGTCCGGGACTCAATCCTACAATGAGCAGTTCTTC
CDR3aa: CASSSSGTQSYNEQFF
abundance: many
v_gene: TRBV7-2
d_gene: -
j_gene: TRBJ2-1

CDR3nt: TGTGCCAGCAGCCCCGGGACGACCAGAGGCCATGAGCAGTTCTTC
CDR3aa: CASSPGTTRGHEQFF
abundance: -
v_gene: TRBV7-3
d_gene: -
j_gene: TRBJ2-1

CDR3nt: TGTGCCATCTCTAATCAGGGCTCTGGGGCCAACGTCCTGACTTTC
CDR3aa: CAISNQGSGANVLTF
abundance: many
v_gene: TRBV10-3
d_gene: -
j_gene: TRBJ2-6

CDR3nt: TGTGCCAGCAGTTTGACAGGGGGCTGGAGCTACGAGCAGTACTTC
CDR3aa: CASSLTGGWSYEQYF
abundance: many
v_gene: TRBV27
d_gene: TRBD1
j_gene: TRBJ2-7

CDR3nt: TGTGCCAGTAGTCCCCAAGAATTGCGCACTGAAGCTTTCTTT
CDR3aa: CASSPQELRTEAFF
abundance: -
v_gene: TRBV19
d_gene: -
j_gene: TRBJ1-1

CDR3nt: TGTGCCACCAGATCACAGGGGCAGGACACAGATACGCAGTATTTT
CDR3aa: CATRSQGQDTDTQYF
abundance: -
v_gene: TRBV15
d_gene: TRBD1
j_gene: TRBJ2-3

CDR3nt: TGTGCCAGCAGGCGGGACGCTAACAATGAGCAGTTCTTC
CDR3aa: CASRRDANNEQFF
abundance: few
v_gene: TRBV6-2/TRBV6-3
d_gene: -
j_gene: TRBJ2-1

CDR3nt: TGTGCCAGCAGCCACCTACTAGCGGGGGAGTACAATGAGCAGTTCTTC
CDR3aa: CASSHLLAGEYNEQFF
abundance: many
v_gene: TRBV3-1
d_gene: TRBD2
j_gene: TRBJ2-1

CDR3nt: TGTGCCAGCAGCCCTTACGGATGGGGTCAGGCCGACCGGGCAGATACGCAGTATTTT
CDR3aa: CASSPYGWGQADRADTQYF
abundance: -
v_gene: TRBV11-2
d_gene: -
j_gene: TRBJ2-3

CDR3nt: TGTGCCAGTAGTACCAGCGGGGGGGCGGATACGCAGTATTTT
CDR3aa: CASSTSGGADTQYF
abundance: many
v_gene: TRBV19
d_gene: TRBD2
j_gene: TRBJ2-3

CDR3nt: TGCGCCAGCAGCCAAGGGGCAGGGGGTGAGACTGAAGCTTTCTTT
CDR3aa: CASSQGAGGETEAFF
abundance: -
v_gene: TRBV5-1
d_gene: TRBD1
j_gene: TRBJ1-1

CDR3nt: TGTGCCAGCAGCTTAGAACTTAAAGAAACGCAGTATTTT
CDR3aa: CASSLELKETQYF
abundance: many
v_gene: TRBV7-2
d_gene: -
j_gene: TRBJ2-3

CDR3nt: TGCGCCAGCAGCCCACGGACCAGCCAGGAGACCCAGTACTTC
CDR3aa: CASSPRTSQETQYF
abundance: many
v_gene: TRBV5-1
d_gene: -
j_gene: TRBJ2-5

CDR3nt: TGTGCCAGCAGCGTGGACTCCCGGTACAATGAGCAGTTCTTC
CDR3aa: CASSVDSRYNEQFF
abundance: -
v_gene: TRBV9
d_gene: -
j_gene: TRBJ2-1

CDR3nt: TGTGCCAGCAGCCAAGCTGGGACAGGGGGTTATCGGAATCAGCCCCAGCATTTT
CDR3aa: CASSQAGTGGYRNQPQHF
abundance: few
v_gene: TRBV14
d_gene: TRBD1
j_gene: TRBJ1-5

CDR3nt: TGTGCCAGCAGCCCGGCTAGCGGGGGGGGACAAGAGACCCAGTACTTC
CDR3aa: CASSPASGGGQETQYF
abundance: many
v_gene: TRBV7-2
d_gene: TRBD2
j_gene: TRBJ2-5

CDR3nt: TGTGCCAGCAGTGAGGGAGGGCGAGGCGGGCAGTTCTTC
CDR3aa: CASSEGGRGGQFF
abundance: -
v_gene: TRBV2
d_gene: TRBD2
j_gene: TRBJ2-1

CDR3nt: TGTGCCAGCAGGCCGGGACAGGAGGCCTCTGGCTACACCTTC
CDR3aa: CASRPGQEASGYTF
abundance: few
v_gene: TRBV6-2/TRBV6-3
d_gene: TRBD1
j_gene: TRBJ1-2

CDR3nt: TGTGCCAGCAGCCCGACAGGGGGGAATCAGCCCCAGCATTTT
CDR3aa: CASSPTGGNQPQHF
abundance: many
v_gene: TRBV12-3/TRBV12-4
d_gene: TRBD1
j_gene: TRBJ1-5

CDR3nt: TGCGCCAGCAGCTTGGGAGGTACCTACGGCTACACCTTC
CDR3aa: CASSLGGTYGYTF
abundance: few
v_gene: TRBV5-1
d_gene: -
j_gene: TRBJ1-2

CDR3nt: TGCGCCAGCAGCCAAGATCGGAAACAGCCCCAGCATTTT
CDR3aa: CASSQDRKQPQHF
abundance: many
v_gene: TRBV4-1
d_gene: -
j_gene: TRBJ1-5

CDR3nt: TGTGCCAGCAGAGGGCCGGGACTACCTTTCCAAGAGACCCAGTACTTC
CDR3aa: CASRGPGLPFQETQYF
abundance: many
v_gene: TRBV6-2/TRBV6-3
d_gene: TRBD2
j_gene: TRBJ2-5

CDR3nt: TGTGCCAGCAGTGCCCCCGGGACTAGCGGGGGGGCTCGACCCTACAATGAGCAGTTCTTC
CDR3aa: CASSAPGTSGGARPYNEQFF
abundance: -
v_gene: TRBV6-2/TRBV6-3
d_gene: TRBD2
j_gene: TRBJ2-1

CDR3nt: TGTGCCAGCAGTTACTCAGCGCAGGGGGGGTGGGATACGCAGTATTTT
CDR3aa: CASSYSAQGGWDTQYF
abundance: few
v_gene: TRBV6-5
d_gene: -
j_gene: TRBJ2-3

CDR3nt: TGTGCCAGCAGCCGGACCCCTGACAGGGAGTTAGATGGCTACACCTTC
CDR3aa: CASSRTPDRELDGYTF
abundance: many
v_gene: TRBV7-8
d_gene: TRBD1
j_gene: TRBJ1-2

CDR3nt: TGCAGTGCTCCGTCACCGGGACCTTTTACATTTACCCAAGAGACCCAGTACTTC
CDR3aa: CSAPSPGPFTFTQETQYF
abundance: few
v_gene: TRBV20-1
d_gene: -
j_gene: TRBJ2-5

CDR3nt: TGCGCCAGCAGCCAACCGATGGCGGGGGGGTACAATGAGCAGTTCTTC
CDR3aa: CASSQPMAGGYNEQFF
abundance: many
v_gene: TRBV4-3
d_gene: TRBD2
j_gene: TRBJ2-1

CDR3nt: TGTGCCAGCAGCTTATGGACAGAAACTAAGAACACTGAAGCTTTCTTT
CDR3aa: CASSLWTETKNTEAFF
abundance: few
v_gene: TRBV7-2
d_gene: -
j_gene: TRBJ1-1

CDR3nt: TGTGCCAGCGGGTTATTCCGGGGCGGGACCGGGGAGCTGTTTTTT
CDR3aa: CASGLFRGGTGELFF
abundance: many
v_gene: TRBV12-3/TRBV12-4
d_gene: -
j_gene: TRBJ2-2

CDR3nt: TGTGCCTGGAGTGATTACCGGGACACCTATGGCTACACCTTC
CDR3aa: CAWSDYRDTYGYTF
abundance: -
v_gene: TRBV30
d_gene: -
j_gene: TRBJ1-2

CDR3nt: TGTGCCAGCAGTATCGACAGGGACCAGCCCCAGCATTTT
CDR3aa: CASSIDRDQPQHF
abundance: few
v_gene: TRBV6-5
d_gene: TRBD1
j_gene: TRBJ1-5

CDR3nt: TGTGCCAGCAGCCAAGAGATCTATGGCTACACCTTC
CDR3aa: CASSQEIYGYTF
abundance: -
v_gene: TRBV4-2
d_gene: -
j_gene: TRBJ1-2

CDR3nt: TGTGCCAGCAGTGAAGCGCTTGTTCAGTGGACTGAAGCTTTCTTT
CDR3aa: CASSEALVQWTEAFF
abundance: few
v_gene: TRBV2
d_gene: -
j_gene: TRBJ1-1

CDR3nt: TGTGCCAGCTCACCGGGGCATTCATCTCCCTACGAGCAGTACTTC
CDR3aa: CASSPGHSSPYEQYF
abundance: many
v_gene: TRBV18
d_gene: -
j_gene: TRBJ2-7

CDR3nt: TGTGCCAGCAGCCCTCGGCCGTCGAACACCGGGGAGCTGTTTTTT
CDR3aa: CASSPRPSNTGELFF
abundance: -
v_gene: TRBV7-9
d_gene: -
j_gene: TRBJ2-2

CDR3nt: TGCGCCAGCAGCATGGGACAGGGGGGAGAAGCTTTCTTT
CDR3aa: CASSMGQGGEAFF
abundance: many
v_gene: TRBV5-1
d_gene: TRBD1
j_gene: TRBJ1-1